The 27 T cell receptor beta chains given below trace back to one sample, sequenced in a study of blood T cell repertoires in COVID-19 (dated by TCRdb to about 2020). The library was built by means of the immunoSEQ multiplex PCR assay. Not all clones reach the TCRdb copy of this immuneACCESS table, which keeps in-frame sequences only. Checked studies attribute under half of the gap to unresolved V genes and leave the rest unexplained. Here the sample has 200,000 to 250,000 clones; 83% occur a single time. Roughly 1.2% of the sample rests with the top ten. The sequencing input was peripheral blood. Every receptor here comes from a woman in her twenties or thirties with COVID-19, enrolled during active disease.

This clone has ten or more counts. The rearrangement links TRBV27 to TRBJ1-2; no clear D gene. The CDR3 has 15 amino acids. Germline loops: CDR1 MNHEY, CDR2 SMNVEV (reference sequence). The V gene lost 6 bases and the J gene lost 2 bases, with 16 bases spanning the gap. CDR3 amino acids: CASSSLDGENYGYTF. CDR3 DNA: TGTGCCAGCAGCTCCCTGGACGGGGAGAACTATGGCTACACCTTC.

The chain is built from TRBV7-9 and TRBJ1-1; D gene ambiguous. Trimming left V 2 bases short and J 0 bases short, with 13 bases between. The CDR3 totals 16 residues. Germline CDR1 SEHNR, CDR2 FQNEAQ (reference sequence). The CDR3, as DNA: TGTGCCAGCAGCTTATACCGAAACACCATGAACACTGAAGCTTTCTTT. Translated, it gives CASSLYRNTMNTEAFF.

J is TRBJ1-6 and V is TRBV9; D is ambiguous. CDR3 length: 15 residues. Germline CDR1 reads SGDLS; CDR2 reads YYNGEE. Trimming took off 1 base at V and 6 bases at J, with 11 bases between the two ends. The CDR3 loop reads CASSVIAGGNSPLHF. CDR3 nucleotides: TGTGCCAGCAGCGTAATCGCCGGAGGTAATTCACCCCTCCACTTT.

This clone was seen just once. V usage is TRBV3-1 (or the pseudogene TRBV3-2) and J usage is TRBJ2-7; 8 bases line up with TRBD2. J was trimmed by 2 bases and V by 1 base; bases with no gene match: 13. The CDR3 covers 18 residues. Germline CDR1 reads LGHDT; CDR2 reads YNNKEL (reference sequence). The chain's CDR3 is CASSQVVGSGVGPYEQYF. The CDR3 DNA reads TGTGCCAGCAGCCAAGTTGTGGGTAGCGGGGTGGGCCCCTACGAGCAGTACTTC.

J is TRBJ2-5 and V is TRBV30, with 9 bases lining up with TRBD2. The V segment lost 7 bases and the J segment 5 bases; nucleotides outside the gene matches: 5. Germline assignment: CDR1 GTSNPN and CDR2 SVGIG (reference sequence). This CDR3 region has 12 residues. CDR3 loop: CALGLARETQYF. The CDR3 bases are TGTGCCTTAGGACTAGCGAGGGAGACCCAGTACTTC.

The chain carries TRBV21-1 and TRBJ2-3; TRBD1, the table's D call, was not compared with the DNA. TRBV21-1 has pseudogene status. The CDR3 runs 16 residues. The CDR3 protein is CASRGRDLRGSDTQYF. The CDR3 DNA reads as TGTGCCAGCAGAGGGCGTGACCTCAGGGGATCAGATACGCAGTATTTT.

The genes are TRBV5-4 and TRBJ2-7; weak D call: TRBD1 (5 bases). The CDR3 extends over 14 amino acids. V was shortened by 0 bases and J by 4 bases, with 11 bases between the two germline ends. Looked up from germline, CDR1 is SGHNT and CDR2 is YYREEE (reference sequence). CDR3 loop: CASSLGQGRYEQYF. DNA for the CDR3: TGTGCCAGCAGCTTGGGGCAGGGCAGATACGAGCAGTACTTC.

The chain recombines TRBV9 with TRBJ1-6; no definite D call. V was trimmed by 2 bases and J by 6 bases, leaving 9 bases between them. The length of the CDR3 is 14 residues. Germline values: CDR1 SGDLS, CDR2 YYNGEE. The CDR3 bases are TGTGCCAGCAGCGTGGCGGATCCTAATTCACCCCTCCACTTT. Translating it yields CASSVADPNSPLHF.

V is TRBV18 and J is TRBJ2-2; D is unresolved. This CDR3 is built from 16 residues. Trimming shortened V by 3 bases and J by 0 bases, and 11 bases separated the two germline ends. Germline V lookup: CDR1 KGHSH, CDR2 LQKENI. CDR3 amino acids: CASSPLLRTNTGELFF. The DNA for the CDR3 is TGTGCCAGCTCACCTCTCCTACGCACGAACACCGGGGAGCTGTTTTTT.

Only a few counts were recorded for this clone. V is TRBV6-2 or TRBV6-3 and J is TRBJ1-1; TRBD1 aligns across 8 bases. The V segment lost 6 bases and the J segment 1 base; nucleotides outside the gene matches: 10. This CDR3 has 16 amino acids. Germline-derived CDR1 and CDR2 are MNHEY and SVGEGT. CDR3 residues: CASSLLPTGANTEAFF. The CDR3 DNA sequence: TGTGCCAGCAGCCTCCTCCCGACAGGGGCGAACACTGAAGCTTTCTTT.

This chain uses TRBV3-1 (or the pseudogene TRBV3-2) with TRBJ1-2; tentative D call: TRBD1 (5 bases). Trimming shortened V by 5 bases and J by 6 bases, and 7 bases separated the two germline ends. This CDR3 contains 11 residues. Germline V lookup: CDR1 LGHDT, CDR2 YNNKEL (reference sequence). CDR3 nucleotides: TGTGCCAGCAGCACAGGCGATGGCTACACCTTC. Translation: CASSTGDGYTF.

The gene calls are TRBV9 and TRBJ2-3; a possible D gene is TRBD2 (6 bases). CDR3 length equals 15 residues. Germline V gene lookup returns CDR1 SGDLS and CDR2 YYNGEE. The V end lost 0 bases, the J end lost 2 bases, and 10 bases lay between the germline ends. The CDR3 DNA is TGTGCCAGCAGCGTAGAAAGCGGGCTCACAGATACGCAGTATTTT. It specifies CASSVESGLTDTQYF.

This clone has a single count. The CDR3, as DNA: TGTGCCTGGAGGCGACAGGATTCCTACGAGCAGTACTTC. Its protein product is CAWRRQDSYEQYF. This chain joins TRBV30 and TRBJ2-7; TRBD1 might be the D (6 bases). There are 13 residues in the CDR3. The V gene's germline CDR1 is GTSNPN and CDR2 SVGIG (reference sequence). V was cut by 3 bases and J by 1 base, with 10 bases left in between.

This clone occurred a few times. The chain has TRBV20-1 and TRBJ1-1; D not certain. Trimming took 3 bases from V and 8 from J, leaving 10 bases between them. Germline CDR1 DFQATT, CDR2 SNEGSKA (reference sequence). This CDR3 region has 11 residues. DNA of the CDR3: TGCAGTGCTAGGGGCAGCCACGAAGCTTTCTTT. This translates into CSARGSHEAFF.

The chain carries TRBV28 and TRBJ2-5; 8 positions agree with TRBD2. V was pared by 7 bases and J by 6 bases, with 10 bases of the junction left unmatched. Germline values: CDR1 MDHEN, CDR2 SYDVKM. The CDR3 contains 14 residues. CDR3: CASKKRENLKTQYF. The CDR3 region has the DNA TGTGCCAGCAAAAAGCGGGAGAACCTTAAGACCCAGTACTTC.

This chain connects TRBV13 to TRBJ1-6, with 8 nucleotides matching TRBD1. Germline trimming cut 8 bases from V and 9 bases from J; bases unmatched to any gene: 3. This CDR3 is built from 12 residues. Germline lookup yields CDR1 PRHDT and CDR2 FYEKMQ (reference sequence). Here the CDR3 DNA reads TGTGCCAGCCGGACAGGGAGTTCACCCCTCCACTTT. The encoded protein is CASRTGSSPLHF.

CDR3 sequence (DNA): TGTGCCAGCTCACCGGCTAGCGACTACGAGCAGTACTTC. It specifies CASSPASDYEQYF. The chain recombines TRBV18 with TRBJ2-7; D is possibly TRBD2 (6 bases). This CDR3 region has 13 residues. V lost 3 bases and J lost 3, with 9 bases in between. Germline V gene sequence: CDR1 KGHSH, CDR2 LQKENI.

The chain links TRBV30 to TRBJ1-4; possibly TRBD1 for D (6 bases). The CDR3 consists of 14 residues. CDR1 is GTSNPN and CDR2 is SVGIG in the germline V gene (reference sequence). The V and J ends lost 0 bases and 5 bases respectively, with 10 bases between them. The CDR3 sequence: CAWSVTGWNEKLFF. The DNA for the CDR3 is TGTGCCTGGAGTGTTACAGGGTGGAATGAAAAACTGTTTTTT.

With regard to this clone: Other DNA sequences of this sample code for an identical CDR3. The chain employs TRBV30 and TRBJ1-2; 8 bases fit TRBD1. The length of the CDR3 is 12 residues. Germline V gene lookup returns CDR1 GTSNPN and CDR2 SVGIG (reference sequence). J was trimmed by 4 bases and V by 3 bases; bases with no gene match: 1. CDR3 sequence: CAWSGTGYGYTF. The CDR3 DNA reads as TGTGCCTGGAGCGGGACAGGCTATGGCTACACCTTC.

This chain joins TRBV6-5 and TRBJ1-1, with TRBD1 matching over 7 bases. Germline V gene lookup returns CDR1 MNHEY and CDR2 SVGAGI. The CDR3 runs 14 residues. The V gene end was trimmed by 4 bases and the J gene end by 4 bases; junction bases not matched to a gene: 6. The CDR3 region has the DNA TGTGCCAGCAGTTCACGACCAGGGGGCACTGAAGCTTTCTTT. This translates into CASSSRPGGTEAFF.

The chain uses TRBV2 and TRBJ2-7; a weak D match, TRBD2 (6 bases). V was clipped by 6 bases and J by 6 bases, with 15 bases between them. The germline V gene has CDR1 SNHLY and CDR2 FYNNEI. This CDR3 comprises 13 residues. The CDR3 sequence: CASRRDGEIEQYF. DNA for the CDR3: TGTGCCAGCAGGCGGGACGGCGAAATCGAGCAGTACTTC.

This rearrangement joins TRBV7-3 to TRBJ2-1, with a possible D match to TRBD1 (5 bases). Germline-derived CDR1 and CDR2 are SGHTA and FQGTGA. The CDR3 is 17 amino acids. V lost 1 base to trimming and J lost 5 bases, with 18 bases between them. The CDR3 region is CASSLKAGLNTNNEQFF. For the CDR3, the DNA is TGTGCCAGCAGCTTAAAGGCAGGGTTAAACACAAACAATGAGCAGTTCTTC.

The chain employs TRBV4-1 and TRBJ2-7; the D gene is possibly TRBD2 (6 bases). The CDR3 is made up of 15 amino acids. Germline V lookup: CDR1 MGHRA, CDR2 YSYEKL. Between the trimmed V and J ends, which lost 0 bases and 1 base, there was a span of 10 bases. As DNA, the CDR3 is TGCGCCAGCAGCCAAGAATGGGGGAGGTCCTACGAGCAGTACTTC. Translated, it gives CASSQEWGRSYEQYF.

V and J are TRBV4-1 and TRBJ2-1, with 12 bases that match TRBD2. CDR3 length: 15 amino acids. Germline V gene data show CDR1 as MGHRA and CDR2 as YSYEKL. V dropped 4 bases and J dropped 8; count of bases not matched to a gene: 6. This chain's CDR3 is CASSPGLAGMDEQFF. The CDR3 region has the DNA TGCGCCAGCAGCCCTGGACTAGCGGGAATGGATGAGCAGTTCTTC.

This sequence joins TRBV3-1 (or the pseudogene TRBV3-2) and TRBJ2-3, with TRBD2 matching 8 bases. Germline-derived CDR1 and CDR2 are LGHDT and YNNKEL (reference sequence). This CDR3 has 16 amino acids. With V trimmed by 0 bases and J by 1 base, 3 bases remained unmatched. Here the CDR3 reads CASSQDYGGGTDTQYF. CDR3 DNA: TGTGCCAGCAGCCAAGATTACGGGGGGGGCACAGATACGCAGTATTTT.

The chain has TRBV7-9 and TRBJ1-1, with 8 bases matching TRBD1. Germline CDR1 reads SEHNR; CDR2 reads FQNEAQ (reference sequence). With V trimmed by 6 bases and J by 0 bases, 15 bases remained unmatched. The CDR3 has 18 residues. CDR3 in amino acids: CASRPPGGEGIVNTEAFF. The CDR3, as DNA: TGTGCCAGCAGACCCCCAGGGGGCGAAGGTATTGTGAACACTGAAGCTTTCTTT.

The V gene is TRBV5-1, the J gene TRBJ1-1; 7 nucleotides agree with TRBD1. The CDR3 covers 14 residues. Germline loops: CDR1 SGHRS, CDR2 YFSETQ. Trimming removed 2 bases from V and 4 bases from J; junction bases left unmatched: 5. The CDR3 region is CASSFNPGGTEAFF. CDR3 coding DNA: TGCGCCAGCAGCTTTAATCCAGGGGGCACTGAAGCTTTCTTT.